The TCR beta chain described here comes from a study of cytomegalovirus exposure and HLA in healthy donors. This CDR3 is 12 amino acids long. CDR1 is SGDLS and CDR2 is YYNGEE in the germline V gene. Primers: 60 Vbeta forward and 13 Jbeta reverse. Data came from immunoSEQ multiplex PCR; TCRdb stores just in-frame clones and leaves some out. The sample carries roughly 6,200 clones, under 60% recorded once. This clone is judged large. Mismatch with germline at one junction end may stem from a read error. The specimen sequenced was PBMCs. The source is a man younger than 40 in good health and CMV-seropositive. The chain recombines TRBV9 with TRBJ1-2; 9 positions match TRBD1. The CDR3, as DNA: TGTGCCAGCAGCGGCCGGACAGGGGTGTCCTACTTC. Residues: CASSGRTGVSYF.